This T cell receptor beta chain was profiled in a study of PD-1 blockade in mismatch repair-deficient tumors. The CDR3 totals 20 residues. Generated by immunoSEQ multiplex PCR, the TCRdb table keeps only in-frame clones and is missing some. The table records around 68,000 clones, almost 80% of them present only once. V and J are TRBV21-1 and TRBJ1-3; the table's D call, TRBD1, was not checked against the DNA. TRBV21-1 is designated a pseudogene. This clonotype originated in an adult with mismatch repair-deficient cancer. The sample in question was peripheral blood, obtained 2 weeks after starting pembrolizumab. The CDR3 loop reads CASSKVGMDRGRWAGNTIYF. The CDR3 nucleotides read TGTGCCAGCAGCAAAGTGGGGATGGACAGGGGGCGTTGGGCTGGAAACACCATATATTTT.